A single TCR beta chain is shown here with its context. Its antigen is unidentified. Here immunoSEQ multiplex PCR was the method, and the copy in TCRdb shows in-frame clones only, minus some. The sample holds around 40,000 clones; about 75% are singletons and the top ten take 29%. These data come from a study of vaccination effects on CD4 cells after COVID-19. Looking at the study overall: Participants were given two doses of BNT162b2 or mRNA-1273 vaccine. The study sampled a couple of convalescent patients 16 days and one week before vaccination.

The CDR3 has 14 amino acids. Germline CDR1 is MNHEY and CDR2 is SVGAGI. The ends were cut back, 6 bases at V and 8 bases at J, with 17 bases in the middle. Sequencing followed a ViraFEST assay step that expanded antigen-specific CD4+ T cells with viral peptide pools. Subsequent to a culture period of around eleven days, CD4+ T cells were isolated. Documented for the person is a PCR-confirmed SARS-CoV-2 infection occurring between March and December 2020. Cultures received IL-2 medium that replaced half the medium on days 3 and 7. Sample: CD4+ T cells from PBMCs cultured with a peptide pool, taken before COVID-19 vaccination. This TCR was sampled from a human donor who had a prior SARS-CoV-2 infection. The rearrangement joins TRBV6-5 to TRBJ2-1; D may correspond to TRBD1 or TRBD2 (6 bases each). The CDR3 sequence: CASSLLTGGDEQFF. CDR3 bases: TGTGCCAGCAGCCTCTTGACCGGGGGCGATGAGCAGTTCTTC.